This TCR beta chain was sequenced during a study of blood T cell repertoires in COVID-19. CDR1 and CDR2 from the germline V gene are LNHNV and YYDKDF (reference sequence). The CDR3 spans 17 residues. V was pared by 1 base and J by 2 bases, with 16 bases between. Only in-frame clones appear in the TCRdb table, and some are missing; sequencing was by immunoSEQ multiplex PCR. This table has tens of thousands of clones, 70% to 85% appearing once. This chain connects TRBV15 to TRBJ2-3; D gene uncertain. Specimen: peripheral blood. The source of this sequence is a woman aged 60-75 years with acute or convalescent COVID-19. For the CDR3, the DNA is TGTGCCACCAGCAGAGCGGTACAGTTTTCTCCCACAGATACGCAGTATTTT. Its translation is CATSRAVQFSPTDTQYF. The complete variable domain, with remaining parts taken from reference TRBV15 and TRBJ2-3, reads DAMVIQNPRYQVTQFGKPVTLSCSQTLNHNVMYWYQQKSSQAPKLLFHYYDKDFNNEADTPDNFQSRRPNTSFCFLDIRSPGLGDTAMYLCATSRAVQFSPTDTQYFGPGTRLTVL.